Below are 17 T cell receptor beta chains sequenced from a single sample in a study of blood T cell repertoires in COVID-19. The protocol was immunoSEQ multiplex PCR, while the TCRdb copy is restricted to in-frame clones and leaves out a portion. Found here are 130,000 to 150,000 clones, about 84% of them singletons; the top ten hold about 6.4%. The source material was peripheral blood. The source of these receptors is a human donor in a cohort sampled during active COVID-19.

The rearrangement joins TRBV2 to TRBJ2-7; 10 bases are shared with TRBD2. The CDR3 consists of 14 residues. Germline CDR1 and CDR2: SNHLY and FYNNEI. V trimming: 5 bases; J trimming: 2 bases; junction bases outside the gene matches: 3. The CDR3 loop is CASSLGLAAYEQYF. In DNA form, the CDR3 reads TGTGCCAGCAGTCTCGGACTAGCGGCCTACGAGCAGTACTTC.

This sequence joins TRBV4-1 and TRBJ1-2; a possible D gene is TRBD1 (6 bases). This CDR3 spans 17 amino acids. Germline V gene data show CDR1 as MGHRA and CDR2 as YSYEKL. V lost 0 bases and J lost 1, with 15 bases in between. The CDR3 region is CASSQDLNRALNYGYTF. The CDR3 DNA sequence: TGCGCCAGCAGCCAAGATTTGAACAGGGCCCTTAACTATGGCTACACCTTC.

This rearrangement joins TRBV7-3 to TRBJ2-7, with 8 bases matching TRBD1. The CDR3 spans 15 residues. Per germline, CDR1 SGHTA and CDR2 FQGTGA. J was trimmed by 5 bases and V by 1 base; bases with no gene match: 7. The CDR3 protein is CASSLRRQGIHEQYF. CDR3 bases: TGTGCCAGCAGCTTAAGGCGACAGGGGATACACGAGCAGTACTTC. The full variable domain, rest sourced from reference TRBV7-3 and TRBJ2-7, is GAGVSQTPSNKVTEKGKYVELRCDPISGHTALYWYRQSLGQGPEFLIYFQGTGAADDSGLPNDRFFAVRPEGSVSTLKIQRTERGDSAVYLCASSLRRQGIHEQYFGPGTRLTVT.

The chain is built from TRBV3-1 (or the pseudogene TRBV3-2) and TRBJ2-7; 11 positions match TRBD2. Germline CDR1 and CDR2: LGHDT and YNNKEL (reference sequence). CDR3 size: 15 residues. The trim removed 1 base at V and 4 bases at J, leaving 3 bases unmatched. The DNA of the CDR3 is TGTGCCAGCAGCCAAGCGACTAGCGGGGCTTACGAGCAGTACTTC. Protein: CASSQATSGAYEQYF.

This chain links TRBV12-3 or TRBV12-4 with TRBJ1-1; D possibly corresponds to TRBD1 (5 bases). Trimming removed 4 bases from V and 6 bases from J, with 12 bases in between. The CDR3 loop spans 13 amino acids. CDR3 DNA: TGTGCCAGCAGTTGGGGACTTGTGGCTGAAGCTTTCTTT. Amino acid sequence: CASSWGLVAEAFF.

V gene TRBV19 combines with J gene TRBJ2-1; TRBD1 is a possible D gene (5 bases). CDR1 is LNHDA and CDR2 is SQIVND in the germline V gene (reference sequence). Trimming took 8 bases from V and 1 from J, leaving 9 bases between them. This CDR3 contains 13 residues. CDR3 sequence reads: CASQQESYNEQFF. The CDR3 coding sequence is TGTGCCAGTCAACAGGAATCCTACAATGAGCAGTTCTTC.

The V gene is TRBV7-3, the J gene TRBJ1-2, with 8 bases matching TRBD1. Germline CDR1 reads SGHTA; CDR2 reads FQGTGA. The CDR3 is made up of 15 amino acids. V lost 5 bases, J lost 7 bases, and 12 bases stayed unmatched. The DNA of the CDR3 is TGTGCCAGCAGCGATGGACAGGGAGGGGTAGGTGGCTACACCTTC. This translates into CASSDGQGGVGGYTF.

This clone was recorded once. The chain links TRBV7-8 to TRBJ2-7, with TRBD1 matching over 7 bases. Germline V CDR1 and CDR2: SGHVS, FQNEAQ. The CDR3 extends over 16 amino acids. Germline trimming cut 1 base from V and 0 bases from J; bases unmatched to any gene: 6. This chain's CDR3 is CASSLVGQAPSYEQYF. CDR3 coding DNA: TGTGCCAGCAGCTTAGTTGGACAGGCCCCCTCCTACGAGCAGTACTTC.

The chain has TRBV2 and TRBJ1-5; a possible D gene is TRBD1 (5 bases). This CDR3 is built from 15 residues. V shed 5 bases and J shed 7 bases, with 18 bases lying between them. Germline V gene sequence: CDR1 SNHLY, CDR2 FYNNEI. The chain's CDR3 is CASSFPRGEGQPQHF. The CDR3 region has the DNA TGTGCCAGCAGTTTCCCCCGGGGGGAGGGGCAGCCCCAGCATTTT.

The V and J genes are TRBV19 and TRBJ2-5; possibly TRBD1 for D (6 bases). CDR1 is LNHDA, CDR2 SQIVND, per germline (reference sequence). V lost 6 bases to trimming and J lost 4 bases, with 12 bases between them. The CDR3 sequence is 13 residues long. The CDR3 bases are TGTGCCAGTAGCCCAGGGGCTGGAGAGACCCAGTACTTC. Amino acids: CASSPGAGETQYF. Combining the CDR3 with reference TRBV19 and TRBJ2-5 gives the whole variable domain DGGITQSPKYLFRKEGQNVTLSCEQNLNHDAMYWYRQDPGQGLRLIYYSQIVNDFQKGDIAEGYSVSREKKESFPLTVTSAQKNPTAFYLCASSPGAGETQYFGPGTRLLVL.

In this sample, this clone turned up once. The V gene is TRBV7-8, the J gene TRBJ1-1, with D unclear. Germline CDR1 reads SGHVS; CDR2 reads FQNEAQ. Trimming took off 2 bases at V and 3 bases at J, with 10 bases between the two ends. The CDR3 runs to 14 residues. Here the CDR3 reads CASSLQESYTEAFF. CDR3 sequence (DNA): TGTGCCAGCAGCTTACAGGAATCTTACACTGAAGCTTTCTTT.

This clone appeared a few times. The chain employs TRBV5-6 and TRBJ1-4; D not certain. The germline V and J ends were trimmed by 3 bases and 7 bases, with 10 bases remaining between them. The CDR3 is 13 amino acids. Germline V gene sequence: CDR1 SGHDT, CDR2 YYEEEE. CDR3 region: CASSSGRREKLFF. CDR3 DNA sequence: TGTGCCAGCAGCTCGGGGAGGCGTGAAAAACTGTTTTTT.

The V gene is TRBV10-3, the J gene TRBJ1-4; D perhaps matches TRBD1 (6 bases). Germline CDR1 ENHRY, CDR2 SYGVKD. The V end lost 3 bases, the J end lost 0 bases, and 8 bases lay between the germline ends. This CDR3 is 15 amino acids long. CDR3 nucleotides: TGTGCCATCAGTGAAGGGGGGGCAACTAATGAAAAACTGTTTTTT. It translates to CAISEGGATNEKLFF.

Only a few counts were recorded for this clone. CDR3 amino acids: CASSPPAGEGGYTF. In DNA form, the CDR3 reads TGCGCCAGCAGCCCCCCGGCAGGGGAGGGGGGCTACACCTTC. The gene calls are TRBV5-1 and TRBJ1-2; D is perhaps TRBD1 (6 bases). Trimming cost V 4 bases and J 8 bases, with 18 bases left between them. Germline V CDR1 and CDR2: SGHRS, YFSETQ. This CDR3 region has 14 residues. The whole variable domain, remainder taken from reference TRBV5-1 and TRBJ1-2, is KAGVTQTPRYLIKTRGQQVTLSCSPISGHRSVSWYQQTPGQGLQFLFEYFSETQRNKGNFPGRFSGRQFSNSRSEMNVSTLELGDSALYLCASSPPAGEGGYTFGSGTRLTVV.

Remarks on this clone: An end of the junction differs from the germline gene, which may be a read error. This chain uses TRBV7-7 with TRBJ2-5, with 12 bases fitting TRBD1. The CDR3 consists of 16 residues. CDR1 SSHAT and CDR2 FNYEAQ come from the germline V gene (reference sequence). The CDR3 loop reads CASSLDGTGGRETQYF. The CDR3 DNA is TGTGCTAGCAGCTTAGATGGGACAGGGGGCAGGGAGACCCAGTACTTC.

This clone is a singleton in its sample. The V call is TRBV7-3, the J call TRBJ2-3; no firm D call. The germline V and J ends were trimmed by 2 bases and 4 bases, with 7 bases remaining between them. The CDR3 consists of 13 residues. The germline CDR1 and CDR2 sequences are SGHTA and FQGTGA. The CDR3 DNA reads as TGTGCCAGCAGCTTACGCGAGTCAGATACGCAGTATTTT. Its protein product is CASSLRESDTQYF.

The chain uses TRBV12-5 and TRBJ1-5; D may be TRBD1 (6 bases). Germline V gene lookup returns CDR1 LGHNT and CDR2 FRNRAP. This CDR3 has 13 residues. V was pared by 3 bases and J by 9 bases, with 12 bases between. The CDR3 nucleotides are TGTGCTAGTGGTTTCGGGGGGGGCCGGCCCCAGCATTTT. Translated, it gives CASGFGGGRPQHF.